This TCR beta chain was recovered during a study of T cell responses to AZD1222 COVID-19 vaccine. Study conclusions and caveats: Vaccination with two AZD1222 doses was followed by a rise in Spike-specific TCR breadth and depth. Most donors were white British and more were female, and clonal diversity was possibly underestimated.

Method: immunoSEQ multiplex PCR; TCRdb's copy keeps in-frame clones and lacks some. This sample has about 130,000 clones; approximately 94% occur once, and the top ten carry about 9.1%. Concerning this clone itself: Antigen: not known.

Germline CDR1 reads LGHDT; CDR2 reads YNNKEL (reference sequence). V shed 4 bases, J shed 7 bases, and the junction held 7 bases outside the gene matches. This CDR3 is 14 amino acids long. This clonotype was sampled from an adult in good health. The chain uses TRBV3-1 (or the pseudogene TRBV3-2) and TRBJ2-7, with TRBD1 matching over 10 bases. The source material was peripheral blood, sampled on day 0 of AZD1222 vaccination. The CDR3 DNA reads TGTGCCAGCAGCCGGGGACAGGGGTGGGAGGAGCAGTACTTC. The encoded protein is CASSRGQGWEEQYF.